These 19 T cell receptor beta chains came from one sample sequenced in a study of OX40 agonist ivuxolimab in advanced cancers. Profiling relied on immunoSEQ multiplex PCR, and the TCRdb table lists in-frame clones only, not all of them. This table holds 100,000 or so clones, 80% to 90% found once. The sample consisted of CD4+ or CD8+ T cells sorted from blood, taken in a trial of the OX40 agonist ivuxolimab. The receptors here all came from an adult with an advanced solid tumor such as melanoma, head and neck, liver or kidney cancer.

This clone came up a few times. V and J are TRBV5-5 and TRBJ2-2, with D maybe TRBD1 (5 bases). CDR1 is SGHKS, CDR2 YYEKEE, per germline (reference sequence). V gave up 2 bases and J gave up 0 bases, with 11 bases separating them. There are 16 residues in the CDR3. CDR3 amino acids: CASSFSARANTGELFF. In DNA, the CDR3 is TGTGCCAGCAGCTTTTCCGCCAGGGCGAACACCGGGGAGCTGTTTTTT. Supplemented by reference TRBV5-5 and TRBJ2-2, the full variable domain reads DAGVTQSPTHLIKTRGQQVTLRCSPISGHKSVSWYQQVLGQGPQFIFQYYEKEERGRGNFPDRFSARQFPNYSSELNVNALLLGDSALYLCASSFSARANTGELFFGEGSRLTVL.

The genes are TRBV18 and TRBJ1-2; the D gene is possibly TRBD1 (6 bases). This CDR3 has 15 residues. Between the trimmed V and J ends, which lost 0 bases and 4 bases, there was a span of 12 bases. From germline, CDR1 is KGHSH and CDR2 LQKENI. CDR3 residues: CASSPPRAGVYGYTF. The CDR3 DNA reads as TGTGCCAGCTCACCACCGAGGGCAGGGGTCTATGGCTACACCTTC.

The V call is TRBV13, the J call TRBJ2-3, with D possibly TRBD2 on 5 matching bases. Germline values: CDR1 PRHDT, CDR2 FYEKMQ (reference sequence). The CDR3 is made up of 11 amino acids. Between the trimmed V and J ends, which lost 5 bases and 9 bases, there was a span of 9 bases. The DNA for the CDR3 is TGTGCCAGCAGCCCCGAGGGCACGCAGTATTTT. Translation: CASSPEGTQYF.

This clone turned up a few times. The V call is TRBV5-1, the J call TRBJ2-3; 7 bases fit TRBD2. The germline V gene has CDR1 SGHRS and CDR2 YFSETQ. The CDR3 is 15 residues long. Germline trimming cut 4 bases from V and 0 bases from J; bases unmatched to any gene: 5. The CDR3 DNA sequence: TGCGCCAGCAGCCCCGGGGGGTATAGCACAGATACGCAGTATTTT. This gives the protein CASSPGGYSTDTQYF.

The V call is TRBV19, the J call TRBJ2-7; 9 nucleotides match TRBD1. Per germline, CDR1 LNHDA and CDR2 SQIVND (reference sequence). The junction had 16 bases not matched to a gene; V was cut back by 9 bases and J by 7 bases. The CDR3 contains 15 residues. The CDR3, as DNA: TGTGCCAGCCGCCCAGAGGGACAGGGTTCGGGAGAGCAGTACTTC. This encodes CASRPEGQGSGEQYF.

The chain has TRBV28 and TRBJ2-7; perhaps D is TRBD1 or TRBD2 (5 bases each). The V gene lost 6 bases and the J gene lost 4 bases, with 13 bases spanning the gap. Germline values: CDR1 MDHEN, CDR2 SYDVKM. The CDR3 sequence is 13 residues long. CDR3 nucleotides: TGTGCCAGCAGCCATCTGGGACCATACGAGCAGTACTTC. Residues: CASSHLGPYEQYF. The full variable domain, in which reference TRBV28 and TRBJ2-7 provide the parts outside the CDR3, is DVKVTQSSRYLVKRTGEKVFLECVQDMDHENMFWYRQDPGLGLRLIYFSYDVKMKEKGDIPEGYSVSREKKERFSLILESASTNQTSMYLCASSHLGPYEQYFGPGTRLTVT.

This chain connects TRBV11-1 to TRBJ2-1; 8 bases match TRBD2. The germline V gene has CDR1 SGHAT and CDR2 FQDESV (reference sequence). This CDR3 contains 17 residues. After removal of 5 bases from V and 4 bases from J, the junction contained 13 bases not matched to a gene. In nucleotides, the CDR3 is TGTGCCAGCAGCCTCCAGGGAGCGGGGGTAGGGTACAATGAGCAGTTCTTC. Encoded protein: CASSLQGAGVGYNEQFF.

The chain links TRBV5-1 to TRBJ1-2; 7 nucleotides line up with TRBD1. V lost 1 base to trimming and J lost 0 bases; unmatched junction nucleotides: 3. The CDR3 extends over 15 amino acids. CDR1 and CDR2 from the germline V gene are SGHRS and YFSETQ. The CDR3 is CASSLTGVPNYGYTF. The CDR3 DNA sequence: TGCGCCAGCAGCTTGACAGGGGTCCCTAACTATGGCTACACCTTC.

The J gene is TRBJ1-6, the V gene TRBV5-4; D ambiguous. V was clipped by 4 bases and J by 0 bases, with 20 bases between them. Per germline, CDR1 SGHNT and CDR2 YYREEE (reference sequence). The CDR3 totals 19 residues. The CDR3 nucleotides are TGTGCCAGCAGCACCCCGGACGAGTACCGCGCCTCCTATAATTCACCCCTCCACTTT. Translated: CASSTPDEYRASYNSPLHF.

The CDR3 DNA is TGTGCCAGCCGACAGGGGGTTAATGAAAAACTGTTTTTT. Residues: CASRQGVNEKLFF. The genes are TRBV10-3 and TRBJ1-4, with 9 bases lining up with TRBD1. The CDR3 loop spans 13 amino acids. Germline trimming cut 10 bases from V and 4 bases from J; bases unmatched to any gene: 4. The germline V gene has CDR1 ENHRY and CDR2 SYGVKD.

This clone occurred once. The chain recombines TRBV4-3 with TRBJ2-2; TRBD1 agrees at 9 bases. V trimming: 4 bases; J trimming: 7 bases; junction bases outside the gene matches: 10. CDR1 and CDR2 from the germline V gene are LGHNA and YSLEER. This CDR3 region has 16 residues. CDR3 region: CASSRTPGQGFGELFF. CDR3 in DNA: TGCGCCAGCAGCCGGACACCGGGACAGGGCTTCGGGGAGCTGTTTTTT.

The chain uses TRBV5-1 and TRBJ1-1; D call uncertain. This CDR3 is built from 15 residues. The germline V gene encodes CDR1 SGHRS and CDR2 YFSETQ. The V end lost 3 bases, the J end lost 1 base, and 13 bases lay between the germline ends. CDR3 sequence (DNA): TGCGCCAGCAGCTCTGGGCCAACGGGGAACACTGAAGCTTTCTTT. Its translation is CASSSGPTGNTEAFF.

J is TRBJ2-3 and V is TRBV5-1; D ambiguous. In germline, CDR1 is SGHRS, CDR2 YFSETQ. V was shortened by 4 bases and J by 3 bases, with 15 bases between the two germline ends. The CDR3 totals 15 residues. The CDR3 DNA reads TGCGCCAGCAGCCCAGACAACCGGGCTACAGATACGCAGTATTTT. Its protein is CASSPDNRATDTQYF.

The chain links TRBV5-1 to TRBJ2-3; 14 nucleotides align to TRBD2. Germline assignment: CDR1 SGHRS and CDR2 YFSETQ. The V gene end was trimmed by 0 bases and the J gene end by 6 bases; junction bases not matched to a gene: 0. The length of the CDR3 is 15 residues. CDR3 coding DNA: TGCGCCAGCAGCTTGGGGACTAGCGGGGGGGATACGCAGTATTTT. Amino acids: CASSLGTSGGDTQYF.

This chain uses TRBV4-3 with TRBJ2-1; 8 nucleotides agree with TRBD2. CDR1 and CDR2 (germline): LGHNA, YSLEER. The CDR3 has 17 residues. With 0 bases clipped from V and 5 bases from J, the junction kept 9 bases outside the gene matches. This chain's CDR3 is CASSQDLPSGGNNEQFF. The CDR3 region has the DNA TGCGCCAGCAGCCAAGATCTGCCCAGCGGGGGAAACAATGAGCAGTTCTTC.

This chain links TRBV27 with TRBJ2-7, with 7 bases aligning to TRBD1. V gave up 6 bases and J gave up 1 base; unmatched junction bases: 12. This CDR3 spans 16 amino acids. The V gene's germline CDR1 is MNHEY and CDR2 SMNVEV (reference sequence). CDR3 coding DNA: TGTGCCAGCAGAGGTACCGGCACAGGGGAGTCCTACGAGCAGTACTTC. Protein: CASRGTGTGESYEQYF.

V usage is TRBV5-6 and J usage is TRBJ2-7; no firm D call. Between the trimmed V and J ends, which lost 0 bases and 0 bases, there was a span of 10 bases. In germline, CDR1 is SGHDT, CDR2 YYEEEE. This CDR3 has 15 residues. CDR3 in DNA: TGTGCCAGCAGCTTGGTTAGTGGGGTCTCCTACGAGCAGTACTTC. Amino acids: CASSLVSGVSYEQYF.

CDR3 sequence (DNA): TGTGCCAGCAGCTTCAGAGCTTTTAGCAATCAGCCCCAGCATTTT. This codes for CASSFRAFSNQPQHF. The rearrangement links TRBV5-6 to TRBJ1-5; D remains unclear. The V end was cut by 2 bases, the J end by 0 bases, with 9 bases between. The CDR3 totals 15 residues. Germline V gives CDR1 SGHDT, CDR2 YYEEEE.

The rearrangement joins TRBV5-6 to TRBJ1-2; 11 positions agree with TRBD1. Germline trimming cut 4 bases from V and 4 bases from J; bases unmatched to any gene: 6. Germline V gene sequence: CDR1 SGHDT, CDR2 YYEEEE. This CDR3 is 15 amino acids long. The chain's CDR3 is CASSQPGQGGYGYTF. DNA of the CDR3: TGTGCCAGCAGCCAACCGGGACAGGGGGGCTATGGCTACACCTTC.